This T cell receptor beta chain was documented in a study of shared clonotypes between healthy human individuals. The CDR3 consists of 13 residues. From germline, CDR1 is SSHAT and CDR2 FNYEAQ (reference sequence). All participating donors were Caucasian adults from Nashville, Tennessee. Sorted-subset replicate PCRs used 150 to 200 ng DNA, about 30,000 T cell genomes. TCRdb's table, derived via immunoSEQ multiplex PCR, lists solely in-frame clones and lacks some. The sample includes approximately 980,000 clones, around 80% of them seen just once. Study conclusions and caveats: Clonotype sharing across several donors was observed for around 5% of naive CD4 clonotypes.

On this clone: The antigen is not known. The junction departs from the called germline gene at one end, perhaps through a read error.

The V and J genes are TRBV7-7 and TRBJ2-3; D is possibly TRBD2 (6 bases). The origin of this receptor is a man aged 18 to 30 in good health. What was sequenced was memory CD4+ T cells sorted from blood. As to subset: CD45RA-negative fraction. The DNA of the CDR3 is TGTGCTAGCAGTTCGGACTACACAGATACGCAGTATTTT. Translation: CASSSDYTDTQYF. The entire variable domain, with the rest obtained from reference TRBV7-7 and TRBJ2-3, is as follows: GAGVSQSPRYKVTKRGQDVTLRCDPISSHATLYWYQQALGQGPEFLTYFNYEAQPDKSGLPSDRFSAERPEGSISTLTIQRTEQRDSAMYRCASSSDYTDTQYFGPGTRLTVL.